These T cell receptor beta chains were read from a single sample in a study of blood T cell repertoires in COVID-19. Produced via immunoSEQ multiplex PCR; TCRdb's table is partial and in-frame only. Of some 150,000 clones in the sample, 85% to 90% were seen once. Input material: peripheral blood. These receptors were taken from a middle-aged woman with acute or convalescent COVID-19. The conserved cysteine and the conserved F or W are not part of the CDR3 here.

V gene: TRBV6-2/TRBV6-3
J gene: TRBJ1-1
CDR3 protein: ASSLTGEAF

V gene: TRBV5-1
J gene: TRBJ1-2
CDR3 protein: ASSWGQGEGYT

V gene: TRBV5-1
J gene: TRBJ2-5
CDR3 protein: ASSFFPSGGRVLETQY

V gene: TRBV5-4
J gene: TRBJ2-7
CDR3 protein: ASSFAGGPSEQY

V gene: TRBV28
J gene: TRBJ2-7
CDR3 protein: ASSLSLGRGTAYEQY

V gene: TRBV23-1
J gene: TRBJ1-6
CDR3 protein: ASRSAKGGPNSPLH

V gene: TRBV24-1
J gene: TRBJ2-2
CDR3 protein: ATSGRQGSSTGELF

V gene: TRBV6-5
J gene: TRBJ1-1
CDR3 protein: AVSRGYAF

V gene: TRBV19
J gene: TRBJ1-2
CDR3 protein: ASSPRTGHHT

V gene: TRBV19
J gene: TRBJ1-1
CDR3 protein: ASTPDRRTEAF